This record looks at one T cell receptor (beta chain) sequence and its context. The antigen is not known. The primer mix had 60 Vbeta and 13 Jbeta primers. In the authors' methods: In a later analysis, tens of millions of unique TCR beta chains included roughly 11 million shared by two or more donors. Sequencing used immunoSEQ multiplex PCR; TCRdb keeps in-frame clones, though not all of them. D and trimming come from the DNA, and the V and J calls and clone size come from that table. There are some 130,000 clones in the sample; roughly three quarters occur only once, and over 3% lies in the top ten. This entry is derived from a study of cytomegalovirus exposure and HLA in healthy donors. Study-wide results and limits: As a later analysis revealed, most CMV-associated TCR beta chains appeared HLA-restricted. In a later analysis, specific HLA alleles were associated with 15,000 to 20,000 TCR beta sequences at a 0.05 false discovery rate.

This sequence was found in a man between 40 and 49 years old in good health and CMV-seronegative. Sequenced material: PBMCs.

The CDR3 region is CAWRGLAVETQYF. CDR3 nucleotides: TGTGCCTGGAGGGGGCTAGCGGTAGAGACCCAGTACTTC. This rearrangement joins TRBV30 to TRBJ2-5, with 7 bases fitting TRBD2. V lost 3 bases, J lost 4 bases, and 5 bases stayed unmatched. Germline V CDR1 and CDR2: GTSNPN, SVGIG (reference sequence). The CDR3 runs to 13 residues.